The next 26 T cell receptor beta chains were all read from a single sample in a study of Tregs in tolerant kidney transplant recipients. Clones were sequenced by immunoSEQ multiplex PCR, and TCRdb holds only the in-frame ones, with some missing. The sample consists of fewer than 70,000 clones, around 83% of them appearing once. Sequencing used CD4+ T cells from blood. The receptor set was obtained from a human donor in good health.

The rearrangement links TRBV11-2 to TRBJ1-6, with D unclear. Deletions cut 11 bases from V and 7 bases from J, with 12 bases between. Per the germline V gene, CDR1 is SGHAT and CDR2 is FQNNGV. The CDR3 contains 12 residues. The CDR3 bases are TGTGCCTGCGGACCAGGCAATTCACCCCTCCACTTT. This encodes CACGPGNSPLHF. Full variable domain (missing parts from reference TRBV11-2 and TRBJ1-6): EAGVAQSPRYKIIEKRQSVAFWCNPISGHATLYWYQQILGQGPKLLIQFQNNGVVDDSQLPKDRFSAERLKGVDSTLKIQPAKLEDSAVYLCACGPGNSPLHFGNGTRLTVT.

A word on this clone: Other DNA sequences from this sample encode an identical CDR3 as well. The chain couples TRBV5-1 to TRBJ2-7; no reliable D call. This CDR3 contains 13 residues. The V gene lost 0 bases and the J gene lost 0 bases, with 4 bases spanning the gap. CDR1 and CDR2 (germline): SGHRS, YFSETQ. CDR3 nucleotides: TGCGCCAGCAGCTTGGGGAGCTCCTACGAGCAGTACTTC. Amino acid sequence: CASSLGSSYEQYF.

The chain combines TRBV15 with TRBJ2-4, with 11 bases lining up with TRBD2. This CDR3 contains 16 residues. The germline V gene encodes CDR1 LNHNV and CDR2 YYDKDF (reference sequence). Trimming took 3 bases from V and 5 from J; bases not matched to a gene: 6. The chain's CDR3 is CATSSRLAGWENIQYF. CDR3 nucleotide sequence: TGTGCCACCAGCAGCAGACTAGCGGGATGGGAAAACATTCAGTACTTC. The full variable domain, with the rest looked up from reference TRBV15 and TRBJ2-4, is DAMVIQNPRYQVTQFGKPVTLSCSQTLNHNVMYWYQQKSSQAPKLLFHYYDKDFNNEADTPDNFQSRRPNTSFCFLDIRSPGLGDTAMYLCATSSRLAGWENIQYFGAGTRLSVL.

The chain is built from TRBV19 and TRBJ2-3; either TRBD1 or TRBD2 may fit D (6 bases each). V lost 4 bases and J lost 4, with 15 bases in between. The germline V gene has CDR1 LNHDA and CDR2 SQIVND (reference sequence). The CDR3 has 15 residues. The CDR3 DNA reads TGTGCCAGTAGTACCTGGGGGGCGCATGCAGATACGCAGTATTTT. Its translation: CASSTWGAHADTQYF. Based on the CDR3 plus reference TRBV19 and TRBJ2-3, the full variable domain is DGGITQSPKYLFRKEGQNVTLSCEQNLNHDAMYWYRQDPGQGLRLIYYSQIVNDFQKGDIAEGYSVSREKKESFPLTVTSAQKNPTAFYLCASSTWGAHADTQYFGPGTRLTVL.

This clone was observed a single time. The rearrangement uses TRBV11-2 and TRBJ1-6; 10 bases map to TRBD1. The trim removed 4 bases at V and 6 bases at J, leaving 9 bases unmatched. CDR1 is SGHAT, CDR2 FQNNGV, per germline. The CDR3 runs to 17 residues. The CDR3 region is CASSSRPTGGGNSPLHF. In DNA form, the CDR3 reads TGTGCCAGCAGCTCTCGTCCGACAGGGGGCGGTAATTCACCCCTCCACTTT.

The chain carries TRBV6-5 and TRBJ1-1, with D maybe TRBD1 (5 bases). Trimming left V 9 bases short and J 6 bases short, with 23 bases between. CDR3 length equals 15 residues. CDR1 is MNHEY, CDR2 SVGAGI, per germline. In nucleotides, the CDR3 is TGTGCCAGACAACCCACCTACGGGGAGGGACCTGAAGCTTTCTTT. Translation gives CARQPTYGEGPEAFF.

The rearrangement links TRBV7-9 to TRBJ2-1; TRBD2 matches 8 bases. Trimming at V came to 1 base and at J to 7 bases, leaving 18 bases not matched to a gene. Germline-derived CDR1 and CDR2 are SEHNR and FQNEAQ (reference sequence). The CDR3 is made up of 19 amino acids. In DNA, the CDR3 is TGTGCCAGCAGCTTAGTCGCCCTAGCGGGCCCCGTACAGGCAAATGAGCAGTTCTTC. Translated, it gives CASSLVALAGPVQANEQFF. Variable domain in full (rest from reference TRBV7-9 and TRBJ2-1): DTGVSQNPRHKITKRGQNVTFRCDPISEHNRLYWYRQTLGQGPEFLTYFQNEAQLEKSRLLSDRFSAERPKGSFSTLEIQRTEQGDSAMYLCASSLVALAGPVQANEQFFGPGTRLTVL.

This chain uses TRBV5-4 with TRBJ2-7, with D perhaps matching TRBD2 (6 bases). Germline V gene sequence: CDR1 SGHNT, CDR2 YYREEE (reference sequence). This CDR3 is 14 amino acids long. Trimming took off 1 base at V and 3 bases at J, with 11 bases between the two ends. The CDR3 nucleotides read TGTGCCAGCAGCTTGCGGGGGACCGACTACGAGCAGTACTTC. Encoded protein: CASSLRGTDYEQYF.

This clone has just a few counts. This rearrangement joins TRBV6-5 to TRBJ1-2, with D perhaps matching TRBD1 (5 bases). The CDR3 length is 15 residues. Trimming cost V 7 bases and J 3 bases, with 18 bases left between them. Looked up from germline, CDR1 is MNHEY and CDR2 is SVGAGI. In DNA form, the CDR3 reads TGTGCCAGCACTTTCCGTGACGGCAGGGACTATGGCTACACCTTC. Protein product: CASTFRDGRDYGYTF.

The J gene is TRBJ2-5, the V gene TRBV2; weak D call: TRBD2 (6 bases). The CDR3 runs to 16 residues. CDR1 is SNHLY and CDR2 is FYNNEI in the germline V gene. Trimming left V 0 bases short and J 2 bases short, with 13 bases between. The CDR3 loop is CASSEALSEGQETQYF. The CDR3, as DNA: TGTGCCAGCAGTGAAGCCCTCTCGGAGGGGCAAGAGACCCAGTACTTC.

V gene TRBV7-3 combines with J gene TRBJ2-1; no clear D gene. The CDR3 extends over 12 amino acids. Trimming took off 8 bases at V and 8 bases at J, with 13 bases between the two ends. Germline loops: CDR1 SGHTA, CDR2 FQGTGA. DNA of the CDR3: TGTGCCAGCCGTGACCCGCCCGATGAGCAGTTCTTC. It yields the protein CASRDPPDEQFF.

This clone was seen a few times. The V call is TRBV15, the J call TRBJ2-3, with D possibly being TRBD1 or TRBD2 (5 bases each). The CDR3 extends over 16 amino acids. Trimming removed 0 bases at V and 5 bases at J, with 15 bases between. CDR1 is LNHNV and CDR2 is YYDKDF in the germline V gene (reference sequence). The CDR3 region has the DNA TGTGCCACCAGCAGAGATCCGGCAGGGAGTGGAGATACGCAGTATTTT. This gives the protein CATSRDPAGSGDTQYF.

V gene TRBV6-5 combines with J gene TRBJ2-1; no reliable D call. This CDR3 spans 15 amino acids. The germline gives CDR1 MNHEY, CDR2 SVGAGI. V was trimmed by 7 bases and J by 4 bases, leaving 17 bases between them. The CDR3 region has the DNA TGTGCCAGCACCCGAAGAGCGTTGGCTTACAATGAGCAGTTCTTC. Translated, it gives CASTRRALAYNEQFF.

This chain uses TRBV6-4 with TRBJ2-2; 13 positions agree with TRBD2. Looked up from germline, CDR1 is MRHNA and CDR2 is SNTAGT. V dropped 5 bases and J dropped 0; count of bases not matched to a gene: 6. CDR3 length: 18 residues. CDR3 protein: CASSTTGTSGANTGELFF. The CDR3, as DNA: TGTGCCAGCAGTACAACCGGGACTAGCGGGGCGAACACCGGGGAGCTGTTTTTT.

The chain links TRBV4-2 to TRBJ1-2, with D perhaps TRBD1 (5 bases). The CDR3 loop spans 13 amino acids. V was trimmed by 1 base and J by 6 bases, leaving 9 bases between them. The germline V gene has CDR1 LGHNA and CDR2 YNFKEQ. The DNA for the CDR3 is TGTGCCAGCAGCCAAGTTTGGGGGGATGGCTACACCTTC. The encoded protein is CASSQVWGDGYTF.

V is TRBV30 and J is TRBJ1-3; TRBD1 might be the D (5 bases). This CDR3 region has 13 residues. The germline CDR1 and CDR2 sequences are GTSNPN and SVGIG (reference sequence). This CDR3 is CARDSRGGNTIYF. For the CDR3, the DNA is TGTGCTCGGGACTCCCGCGGAGGAAACACCATATATTTT.

The rearrangement links TRBV7-6 to TRBJ2-7; the match to TRBD2 covers 10 bases. Trimming cost V 8 bases and J 5 bases; bases outside gene matches: 6. Germline loops: CDR1 SGHVS, CDR2 FNYEAQ. CDR3 size: 13 residues. This CDR3 reads CASASGTSDEQYF. For the CDR3, the DNA is TGTGCCAGCGCCTCCGGGACTAGCGACGAGCAGTACTTC.

CDR3: CASSTGITYGYTF. The CDR3 DNA reads TGTGCCAGCAGTACAGGGATCACCTATGGCTACACCTTC. This chain joins TRBV6-5 and TRBJ1-2; a possible D gene is TRBD1 (6 bases). The CDR3 sequence is 13 residues long. From germline, CDR1 is MNHEY and CDR2 SVGAGI. V was trimmed by 5 bases and J by 4 bases, leaving 11 bases between them.

V usage is TRBV7-9 and J usage is TRBJ2-7, with unresolved D. Germline V gene sequence: CDR1 SEHNR, CDR2 FQNEAQ (reference sequence). Trimming took off 1 base at V and 2 bases at J, with 15 bases between the two ends. The CDR3 consists of 16 residues. For the CDR3, the DNA is TGTGCCAGCAGCTTAGTACCTCCCGACTCGACCTACGAGCAGTACTTC. As protein: CASSLVPPDSTYEQYF.

The genes are TRBV11-2 and TRBJ2-7; 8 bases are shared with TRBD2. CDR1 SGHAT and CDR2 FQNNGV come from the germline V gene. This CDR3 contains 16 residues. After removal of 6 bases from V and 5 bases from J, the junction contained 15 bases not matched to a gene. The CDR3 reads CASRRLSGGGLHEQYF. The DNA of the CDR3 is TGTGCCAGCAGACGACTCTCCGGGGGGGGACTCCACGAGCAGTACTTC. Looking up the rest from reference TRBV11-2 and TRBJ2-7 gives the full variable domain: EAGVAQSPRYKIIEKRQSVAFWCNPISGHATLYWYQQILGQGPKLLIQFQNNGVVDDSQLPKDRFSAERLKGVDSTLKIQPAKLEDSAVYLCASRRLSGGGLHEQYFGPGTRLTVT.

The CDR3 coding sequence is TGTGCCAGCAGCTCTACCGGAAAGCTGCAGTCGGGAGAGACCCAGTACTTC. Its protein product is CASSSTGKLQSGETQYF. The chain uses TRBV7-2 and TRBJ2-5; no clear D gene. Deletions cut 4 bases from V and 4 bases from J, with 22 bases between. The germline CDR1 and CDR2 sequences are SGHTA and FQGNSA. This CDR3 contains 17 residues. Full variable domain (outside the CDR3, taken from reference TRBV7-2 and TRBJ2-5): GAGVSQSPSNKVTEKGKDVELRCDPISGHTALYWYRQSLGQGLEFLIYFQGNSAPDKSGLPSDRFSAERTGGSVSTLTIQRTQQEDSAVYLCASSSTGKLQSGETQYFGPGTRLLVL.

This chain uses TRBV15 with TRBJ2-5; tentative D call: TRBD2 (6 bases). Germline V gene sequence: CDR1 LNHNV, CDR2 YYDKDF (reference sequence). The ends were cut back, 0 bases at V and 4 bases at J, with 15 bases in the middle. The CDR3 is 16 residues long. CDR3 bases: TGTGCCACCAGCAGAGAGGGGGGAGGACGTGGAGAGACCCAGTACTTC. Translation gives CATSREGGGRGETQYF.

The CDR3 protein is CASSPGKAYEQYF. CDR3 coding DNA: TGTGCCAGCAGTCCGGGCAAAGCCTACGAGCAGTACTTC. This chain uses TRBV5-4 with TRBJ2-7; D not resolved. V lost 5 bases and J lost 2, with 11 bases in between. The CDR3 has 13 residues. Looked up from germline, CDR1 is SGHNT and CDR2 is YYREEE (reference sequence).

This chain connects TRBV30 to TRBJ1-2; TRBD1 matches 7 bases. The CDR3 loop spans 12 amino acids. Looked up from germline, CDR1 is GTSNPN and CDR2 is SVGIG (reference sequence). Trimming removed 7 bases from V and 2 bases from J; junction bases left unmatched: 4. The CDR3 loop is CALLQGNYGYTF. CDR3 nucleotide sequence: TGTGCCTTATTACAGGGGAACTATGGCTACACCTTC. Combining the CDR3 with reference TRBV30 and TRBJ1-2 gives the whole variable domain SQTIHQWPATLVQPVGSPLSLECTVEGTSNPNLYWYRQAAGRGLQLLFYSVGIGQISSEVPQNLSASRPQDRQFILSSKKLLLSDSGFYLCALLQGNYGYTFGSGTRLTVV.

The chain combines TRBV7-9 with TRBJ1-1, with D perhaps TRBD1 (5 bases). The ends were cut back, 5 bases at V and 5 bases at J, with 9 bases in the middle. The length of the CDR3 is 12 residues. The germline V gene has CDR1 SEHNR and CDR2 FQNEAQ (reference sequence). The CDR3 loop is CASSRGFTEAFF. In DNA form, the CDR3 reads TGTGCCAGCAGCCGGGGGTTTACTGAAGCTTTCTTT.

This sequence joins TRBV19 and TRBJ1-1; weak D call: TRBD1 (6 bases). Trimming took off 5 bases at V and 7 bases at J, with 23 bases between the two ends. This CDR3 is 16 amino acids long. In germline, CDR1 is LNHDA, CDR2 SQIVND (reference sequence). In DNA form, the CDR3 reads TGTGCCAGTAGTCCCCTAAACCCGGACAGAAAGGATGAAGCTTTCTTT. Protein sequence: CASSPLNPDRKDEAFF.